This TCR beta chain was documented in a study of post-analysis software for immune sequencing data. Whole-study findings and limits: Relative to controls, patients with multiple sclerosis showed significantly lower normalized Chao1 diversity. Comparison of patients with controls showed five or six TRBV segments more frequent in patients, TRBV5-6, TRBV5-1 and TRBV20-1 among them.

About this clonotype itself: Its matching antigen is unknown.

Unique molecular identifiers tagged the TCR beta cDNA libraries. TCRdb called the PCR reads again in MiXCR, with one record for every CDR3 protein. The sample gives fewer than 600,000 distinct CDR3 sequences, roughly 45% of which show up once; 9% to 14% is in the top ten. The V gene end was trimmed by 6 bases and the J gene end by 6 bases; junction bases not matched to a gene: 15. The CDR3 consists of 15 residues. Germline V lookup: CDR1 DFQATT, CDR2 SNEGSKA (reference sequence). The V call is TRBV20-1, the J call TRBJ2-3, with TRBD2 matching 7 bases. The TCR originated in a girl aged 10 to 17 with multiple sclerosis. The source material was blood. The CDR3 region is CSASNRDYPIDTQYF. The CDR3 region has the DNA TGCAGTGCGAGTAACCGGGACTACCCGATCGATACGCAGTATTTT.